What follows describes a single TCR beta chain. V lost 4 bases, J lost 5 bases, and 8 bases lay in between. This CDR3 has 11 amino acids. CDR1 and CDR2 from the germline V gene are SQVTM and ANQGSEA. Tumor or blood genomic DNA was sequenced, with inputs of about 616 ng to 6,004 ng. This sample was included in a study of T cells in tumors after PD-1 blockade. Measured with immunoSEQ multiplex PCR; TCRdb has only the in-frame clones, and not every one. The data show 15,000 or so clones, over 75% seen once. The chain couples TRBV29-1 to TRBJ1-1; D possibly corresponds to TRBD1 (5 bases). The source is a human donor with basal cell carcinoma. Sequenced material: PBMCs, taken after anti-PD-1 treatment. In DNA, the CDR3 is TGCAGCGTTGCTCGGGGGACTGAAGCTTTCTTT. Translated, it gives CSVARGTEAFF. The full variable domain, with the rest looked up from reference TRBV29-1 and TRBJ1-1, is SAVISQKPSRDICQRGTSLTIQCQVDSQVTMMFWYRQQPGQSLTLIATANQGSEATYESGFVIDKFPISRPNLTFSTLTVSNMSPEDSSIYLCSVARGTEAFFGQGTRLTVV.